These 11 T cell receptor beta chains were all obtained from the same sample, sequenced in a study of siplizumab effects on memory and regulatory T cells. The protocol was immunoSEQ multiplex PCR, while the TCRdb copy is restricted to in-frame clones and leaves out a portion. The table lists 94,000 or so clones, roughly 97% of them singletons. Input material: naive CD4+ T cells sorted from blood. These receptors were collected from a human donor in good health.

The rearrangement uses TRBV7-2 and TRBJ2-5; D not certain. The DNA end lines up better with TRBJ2-7; the J call may be wrong. Per the germline V gene, CDR1 is SGHTA and CDR2 is FQGNSA. The CDR3 length is 14 residues. This CDR3 is CASSLSKGSSEQYF. In nucleotides, the CDR3 is TGTGCCAGCAGCCTCTCCAAGGGTAGCTCCGAGCAGTACTTC.

The chain links TRBV7-2 to TRBJ2-3; 11 bases map to TRBD2. Germline V gene lookup returns CDR1 SGHTA and CDR2 FQGNSA. The ends lost 1 base at V and 11 bases at J; junction bases unmatched: 8. This CDR3 is 15 amino acids long. The CDR3 region is CASSLGLAGGFEQYF. CDR3 coding DNA: TGTGCCAGCAGCTTAGGGCTAGCGGGGGGATTCGAGCAGTATTTT.

The chain uses TRBV28 and TRBJ1-1; D perhaps matches TRBD1 (6 bases). V was pared by 4 bases and J by 0 bases, with 18 bases between. There are 17 residues in the CDR3. Per the germline V gene, CDR1 is MDHEN and CDR2 is SYDVKM. CDR3 in amino acids: CASSSIGQGSMNTEAFF. For the CDR3, the DNA is TGTGCCAGCAGTTCTATCGGGCAGGGGTCGATGAACACTGAAGCTTTCTTT.

The V call is TRBV6-5, the J call TRBJ1-1; D gene ambiguous. From germline, CDR1 is MNHEY and CDR2 SVGAGI. The V end lost 2 bases, the J end lost 1 base, and 8 bases lay between the germline ends. The CDR3 consists of 14 residues. As DNA, the CDR3 is TGTGCCAGCAGTTACGCCCCCTGGAACACTGAAGCTTTCTTT. Translated, it gives CASSYAPWNTEAFF.

The chain links TRBV19 to TRBJ2-5; TRBD2 is a possible D gene (6 bases). CDR1 and CDR2 (germline): LNHDA, SQIVND (reference sequence). Trimming removed 8 bases at V and 5 bases at J, with 9 bases between. The CDR3 spans 11 residues. CDR3 bases: TGTGCCAGTGGGGGGAAGGAGACCCAGTACTTC. This translates into CASGGKETQYF. The complete variable domain, with remaining parts taken from reference TRBV19 and TRBJ2-5, reads DGGITQSPKYLFRKEGQNVTLSCEQNLNHDAMYWYRQDPGQGLRLIYYSQIVNDFQKGDIAEGYSVSREKKESFPLTVTSAQKNPTAFYLCASGGKETQYFGPGTRLLVL.

This clone is a singleton in its sample. The chain combines TRBV19 with TRBJ1-1; D call uncertain. CDR1 and CDR2 from the germline V gene are LNHDA and SQIVND (reference sequence). V was clipped by 3 bases and J by 3 bases, with 5 bases between them. This CDR3 has 12 residues. CDR3 DNA sequence: TGTGCCAGTAGTATTCGTGACACTGAAGCTTTCTTT. Residues: CASSIRDTEAFF.

The chain has TRBV7-2 and TRBJ1-2; D is ambiguous. Germline V gene data show CDR1 as SGHTA and CDR2 as FQGNSA. The germline V and J ends were trimmed by 1 base and 4 bases, with 4 bases remaining between them. The CDR3 consists of 12 residues. This chain's CDR3 is CASSLGTYGYTF. The CDR3 coding sequence is TGTGCCAGCAGCTTAGGCACCTATGGCTACACCTTC.

This rearrangement joins TRBV7-2 to TRBJ1-5, with TRBD1 as a possible D gene (5 bases). The germline V gene encodes CDR1 SGHTA and CDR2 FQGNSA. The CDR3 contains 16 residues. V shed 2 bases and J shed 1 base, with 12 bases lying between them. The CDR3 region is CASSLFWTSSNQPQHF. The CDR3 nucleotides read TGTGCCAGCAGCTTATTCTGGACATCGAGCAATCAGCCCCAGCATTTT.

The rearrangement uses TRBV6-5 and TRBJ1-1, with D perhaps TRBD1 (5 bases). The germline V gene encodes CDR1 MNHEY and CDR2 SVGAGI. V dropped 3 bases and J dropped 8 bases, with 13 bases sitting between them. The length of the CDR3 is 13 residues. CDR3 amino acids: CASSYLTGIEAFF. CDR3 coding DNA: TGTGCCAGCAGTTATTTAACAGGAATCGAAGCTTTCTTT.

The genes are TRBV14 and TRBJ1-3; D is undetermined. The CDR3 spans 12 residues. CDR1 SGHDN and CDR2 FVKESK come from the germline V gene. The V end was cut by 4 bases, the J end by 0 bases, with 1 base between. CDR3 loop: CASSPSGNTIYF. Here the CDR3 DNA reads TGTGCCAGCAGCCCCTCTGGAAACACCATATATTTT.

This clone showed up just a few times. The genes are TRBV27 and TRBJ1-1; unclear D gene. CDR3 length: 16 residues. V lost 3 bases to trimming and J lost 1 base, with 15 bases between them. Germline values: CDR1 MNHEY, CDR2 SMNVEV (reference sequence). CDR3 in amino acids: CASSFRALTPNTEAFF. CDR3 bases: TGTGCCAGCAGTTTTCGGGCTTTGACCCCGAACACTGAAGCTTTCTTT.